This T cell receptor beta chain originates from a study of breast tumors, draining lymph nodes, adjacent tissues. The V and J ends lost 4 bases and 2 bases respectively, with 9 bases between them. In germline, CDR1 is GTSNPN, CDR2 SVGIG (reference sequence). CDR3 length: 13 residues. Breast cancer patients provided tissue from their axillary draining lymph nodes. TCRdb recomputed calls from the multiplex PCR reads with MiXCR, one row per CDR3 protein. The sample records some 130,000 distinct CDR3 sequences, approximately 20% being singletons. This clonotype was detected ten times or more. The sample was axillary lymph node tissue. This receptor was obtained from a female donor with breast cancer. Some clones in this sample may be carry-over from other donors' samples. The chain couples TRBV30 to TRBJ1-3; weak D call: TRBD1 (6 bases). The chain's CDR3 is CAWKQGAGNTIYF. For the CDR3, the DNA is TGTGCCTGGAAACAGGGCGCTGGAAACACCATATATTTT.